The 18 T cell receptor beta chains listed next were all sequenced from one sample in a study of OX40 agonist ivuxolimab in advanced cancers. The repertoire was sequenced with immunoSEQ multiplex PCR; TCRdb's copy has only in-frame clones and lacks some. In the table there are roughly 34,000 clones, over 60% of which are singletons. The specimen comprised CD4+ or CD8+ T cells sorted from blood, sampled in a trial of the OX40 agonist ivuxolimab. Receptors originate from an adult with an advanced solid tumor such as melanoma, head and neck, liver or kidney cancer.

The sample holds one count of this clone. The V and J genes are TRBV11-2 and TRBJ1-2; D remains ambiguous. The CDR3 is 14 residues long. V was pared by 0 bases and J by 3 bases, with 8 bases between. Germline CDR1 and CDR2: SGHAT and FQNNGV. The CDR3, as DNA: TGTGCCAGCAGCTTAGAAGAGGGATACTATGGCTACACCTTC. It is translated as CASSLEEGYYGYTF.

The CDR3 reads CASSAQVAGNTIYF. DNA of the CDR3: TGTGCCAGCAGCGCCCAGGTAGCTGGAAACACCATATATTTT. The chain uses TRBV9 and TRBJ1-3, with unresolved D. Germline V CDR1 and CDR2: SGDLS, YYNGEE. The V and J ends lost 3 bases and 2 bases respectively, with 9 bases between them. The CDR3 sequence is 14 residues long.

This clone is a singleton in its sample. The genes are TRBV19 and TRBJ1-2; the match to TRBD1 covers 12 bases. The CDR3 consists of 13 residues. The V segment lost 8 bases and the J segment 8 bases; nucleotides outside the gene matches: 6. The germline gives CDR1 LNHDA, CDR2 SQIVND (reference sequence). The DNA of the CDR3 is TGTGCCAGTCGGGACAGGGGGCCGTTAGGCTACACCTTC. It specifies CASRDRGPLGYTF.

This chain uses TRBV27 with TRBJ1-1, with unresolved D. Trimming took 6 bases from V and 4 from J, leaving 9 bases between them. The CDR3 contains 12 residues. Germline values: CDR1 MNHEY, CDR2 SMNVEV (reference sequence). The DNA of the CDR3 is TGTGCCAGCAGCTTAGTGGTCACTGAAGCTTTCTTT. It codes for CASSLVVTEAFF.

This chain connects TRBV4-1 to TRBJ1-1; no firm D call. Trimming took 2 bases from V and 3 from J, leaving 10 bases between them. The CDR3 loop spans 14 amino acids. The germline CDR1 and CDR2 sequences are MGHRA and YSYEKL. DNA of the CDR3: TGCGCCAGCAGCCAAAATAGGGCTTACACTGAAGCTTTCTTT. Protein sequence: CASSQNRAYTEAFF.

The rearrangement uses TRBV19 and TRBJ2-7; D ambiguous. The germline V gene encodes CDR1 LNHDA and CDR2 SQIVND (reference sequence). The V gene lost 4 bases and the J gene lost 2 bases, with 9 bases spanning the gap. The CDR3 contains 13 residues. The CDR3 DNA follows: TGTGCCAGTAGTAACGGGCTGGCCTACGAGCAGTACTTC. It yields the protein CASSNGLAYEQYF.

The chain links TRBV10-1 to TRBJ1-6; no reliable D call. V lost 8 bases to trimming and J lost 0 bases, with 17 bases between them. This CDR3 has 17 residues. Looked up from germline, CDR1 is WNHNN and CDR2 is SYGVQD (reference sequence). The CDR3 DNA follows: TGCGCCAGCGGTCAGGCTACCCCTAGCTCCTATAATTCACCCCTCCACTTT. Its protein product is CASGQATPSSYNSPLHF.

This chain connects TRBV29-1 to TRBJ1-1, with TRBD1 matching 11 bases. The CDR3 consists of 16 residues. In germline, CDR1 is SQVTM, CDR2 ANQGSEA. Losses at the gene ends were 0 bases for V and 3 bases for J; bases not matched to a gene: 6. CDR3 nucleotide sequence: TGCAGCGTTGAAGATCTCGGACAGGGGGCAGACACTGAAGCTTTCTTT. Residues: CSVEDLGQGADTEAFF.

This clone came up a few times. The chain links TRBV27 to TRBJ2-7; D possibly matches TRBD1 or TRBD2 (5 bases each). Trimming removed 4 bases at V and 9 bases at J, with 16 bases between. Looked up from germline, CDR1 is MNHEY and CDR2 is SMNVEV (reference sequence). This CDR3 comprises 13 residues. CDR3 DNA: TGTGCCAGCAGTTCGGGGACCGGAGAGGGGCAGTACTTC. Its protein product is CASSSGTGEGQYF.

The genes are TRBV11-2 and TRBJ2-7; tentatively, D is TRBD1 or TRBD2 (5 bases each). Germline values: CDR1 SGHAT, CDR2 FQNNGV. This CDR3 is 14 amino acids long. Between the trimmed V and J ends, which lost 10 bases and 3 bases, there was a span of 19 bases. DNA of the CDR3: TGTGCCATCGGGGCTCGAAAGACAAACTACGAGCAGTACGTC. Translating gives CAIGARKTNYEQYV.

The CDR3 sequence: CAIRGSGADTQYF. The CDR3 nucleotides are TGTGCCATCAGGGGAAGCGGGGCAGATACGCAGTATTTT. The chain is built from TRBV10-3 and TRBJ2-3, with TRBD2 matching 7 bases. This CDR3 has 13 residues. Trimming took 6 bases from V and 4 from J; bases not matched to a gene: 4. Germline V gene lookup returns CDR1 ENHRY and CDR2 SYGVKD.

The chain carries TRBV28 and TRBJ1-2; D unresolved. Deletions cut 4 bases from V and 5 bases from J, with 5 bases between. Germline V gene sequence: CDR1 MDHEN, CDR2 SYDVKM. The CDR3 sequence is 11 residues long. The CDR3 is CASSSRYGYTF. CDR3 sequence (DNA): TGTGCCAGCAGTTCCAGATATGGCTACACCTTC.

The chain combines TRBV27 with TRBJ1-1; the D is unclear. The V gene's germline CDR1 is MNHEY and CDR2 SMNVEV (reference sequence). V lost 6 bases to trimming and J lost 1 base, with 9 bases between them. The CDR3 consists of 13 residues. DNA of the CDR3: TGTGCCAGCAGGCCCCCCACGAACACTGAAGCTTTCTTT. Its protein is CASRPPTNTEAFF.

V usage is TRBV14 and J usage is TRBJ1-6; 9 bases agree with TRBD1. CDR3 size: 14 residues. The V and J ends lost 6 bases and 9 bases, in that order; junction bases with no gene match: 6. The germline V gene encodes CDR1 SGHDN and CDR2 FVKESK. Here the CDR3 DNA reads TGTGCCAGCAGACGATACAGGGGGCGTTCACCCCTCCACTTT. Translation gives CASRRYRGRSPLHF.

This clone was seen a single time. The junction and the germline gene differ at one end; a read error may be behind it. The chain employs TRBV4-1 and TRBJ1-2, with 7 bases aligning to TRBD1. The CDR3 runs to 15 residues. Germline loops: CDR1 MGHRA, CDR2 YSYEKL. Written as DNA, the CDR3 is TGCGCCAGCAGCCAAGATGACAGGGTTAACTATGGCTACATCTTC. This sequence encodes CASSQDDRVNYGYIF.

V usage is TRBV5-1 and J usage is TRBJ1-2; D gene ambiguous. The CDR3 consists of 13 residues. V lost 0 bases to trimming and J lost 10 bases, with 13 bases between them. CDR1 and CDR2 (germline): SGHRS, YFSETQ. The CDR3 DNA is TGCGCCAGCAGCTTGGCCACGGGGAAATTCTACACCTTC. Translation: CASSLATGKFYTF.

The chain couples TRBV6-5 to TRBJ1-5; 8 bases fit TRBD1. The CDR3 has 14 residues. V gave up 6 bases and J gave up 5 bases; unmatched junction bases: 6. Germline values: CDR1 MNHEY, CDR2 SVGAGI. The CDR3 reads CASRLTGAYQPQHF. For the CDR3, the DNA is TGTGCCAGCAGACTGACAGGGGCATATCAGCCCCAGCATTTT.

V usage is TRBV13 and J usage is TRBJ1-6; a weak D match, TRBD1 (5 bases). The CDR3 sequence is 14 residues long. V was trimmed by 0 bases and J by 9 bases, leaving 9 bases between them. Germline V CDR1 and CDR2: PRHDT, FYEKMQ (reference sequence). CDR3 loop: CASSLGRGGSPLHF. The CDR3 bases are TGTGCCAGCAGCTTAGGAAGGGGCGGTTCACCCCTCCACTTT.